This T cell receptor beta chain stems from a study of T cells in Graves' hyperthyroidism and ophthalmopathy. This clonotype has just a few counts. The antigen is not known. Germline V lookup: CDR1 SNHLY, CDR2 FYNNEI. V lost 6 bases to trimming and J lost 4 bases, with 16 bases between them. The CDR3 contains 15 residues. Study-level results: Most thyroid clonotypes expanded above 0.001 were also detected in blood. A median approximately 6.8 months before onset, the model predicted ophthalmopathy.

The CDR3 regions of TCR beta were amplified from RNA transcripts. HTBI primers were employed in a first-round RT-PCR of the TCR CDR3. MiXCR was run by TCRdb on the multiplex PCR reads, yielding one entry per CDR3 protein. The table lists approximately 600,000 distinct CDR3 sequences, under 25% of them singletons. The V and J genes are TRBV2 and TRBJ2-1; the D call may be TRBD1 or TRBD2 (5 bases each). The sample taken for sequencing was blood. The clonotype comes from a man aged 25 to 40 with Graves' ophthalmopathy. The CDR3 DNA sequence: TGTGCCAGCAGGGCAAGGGGTAGCGATTACAATGAGCAGTTCTTC. Translation gives CASRARGSDYNEQFF.